Only a few counts were recorded for the clone carrying this T cell receptor beta chain. V gave up 3 bases and J gave up 8 bases, with 14 bases separating them. From germline, CDR1 is ENHRY and CDR2 SYGVKD. This CDR3 has 14 amino acids. Each CDR3 protein is one row after TCRdb ran MiXCR on the 5' RACE reads. The table includes around 340,000 distinct CDR3 sequences, more than 15% detected once. The entry originates in a study of T-cell memory formation after mild COVID-19. The TCR sequence derives from a man between 18 and 29 years old who had mild COVID-19 (a few samples of this study predate the infection). Cell type and time point are not known. The chain couples TRBV10-3 to TRBJ2-4; D perhaps matches TRBD1 (6 bases). Sequencing was done on a sample of PBMCs or a T cell subset sorted from them (not recorded which). The CDR3 coding sequence is TGTGCCATCAGTGATTCCGGATCAGGGGACATTCAGTACTTC. This sequence encodes CAISDSGSGDIQYF.